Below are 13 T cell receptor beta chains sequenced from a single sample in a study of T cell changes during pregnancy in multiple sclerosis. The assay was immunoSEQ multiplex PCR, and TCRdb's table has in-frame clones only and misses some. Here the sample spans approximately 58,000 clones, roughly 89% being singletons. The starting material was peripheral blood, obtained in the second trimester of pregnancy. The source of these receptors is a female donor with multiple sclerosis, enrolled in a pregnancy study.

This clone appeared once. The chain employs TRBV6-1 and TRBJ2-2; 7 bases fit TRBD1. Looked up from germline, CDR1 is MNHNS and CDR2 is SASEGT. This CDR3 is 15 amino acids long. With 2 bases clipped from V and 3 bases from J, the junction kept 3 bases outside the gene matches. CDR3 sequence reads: CASSELGGDTGELFF. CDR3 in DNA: TGTGCCAGCAGTGAACTAGGGGGCGACACCGGGGAGCTGTTTTTT.

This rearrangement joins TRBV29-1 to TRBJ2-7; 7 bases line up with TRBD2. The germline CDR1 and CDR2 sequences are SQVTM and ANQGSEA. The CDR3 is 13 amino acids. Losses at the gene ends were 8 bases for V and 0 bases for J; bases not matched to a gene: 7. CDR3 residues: CSHTSAYSYEQYF. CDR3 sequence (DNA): TGCAGCCATACTAGCGCGTACTCCTACGAGCAGTACTTC.

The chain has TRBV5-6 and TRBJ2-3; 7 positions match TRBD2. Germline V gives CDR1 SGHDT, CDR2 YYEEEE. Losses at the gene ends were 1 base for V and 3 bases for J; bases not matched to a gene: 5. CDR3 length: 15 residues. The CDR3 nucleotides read TGTGCCAGCAGCTTGTTTACGGGAGGTACAGATACGCAGTATTTT. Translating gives CASSLFTGGTDTQYF.

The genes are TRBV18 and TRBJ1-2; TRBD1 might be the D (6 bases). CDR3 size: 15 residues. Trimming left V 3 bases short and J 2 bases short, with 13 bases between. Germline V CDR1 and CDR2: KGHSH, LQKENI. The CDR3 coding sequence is TGTGCCAGCTCACCCCCCGGACAGAGCAACTATGGCTACACCTTC. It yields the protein CASSPPGQSNYGYTF.

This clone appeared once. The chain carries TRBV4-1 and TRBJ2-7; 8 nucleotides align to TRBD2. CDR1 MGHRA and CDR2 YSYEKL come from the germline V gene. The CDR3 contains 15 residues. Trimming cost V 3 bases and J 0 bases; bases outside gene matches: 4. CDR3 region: CASSHGTRSSYEQYF. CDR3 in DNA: TGCGCCAGCAGCCACGGGACTAGGAGCTCCTACGAGCAGTACTTC.

CDR3 sequence: CASTGERETQYF. The CDR3 coding sequence is TGTGCCAGCACGGGGGAACGAGAGACCCAGTACTTC. The chain is built from TRBV2 and TRBJ2-5; D is perhaps TRBD2 (6 bases). Per the germline V gene, CDR1 is SNHLY and CDR2 is FYNNEI. The CDR3 extends over 12 amino acids. V lost 7 bases and J 4 bases, leaving 10 bases between the germline ends.

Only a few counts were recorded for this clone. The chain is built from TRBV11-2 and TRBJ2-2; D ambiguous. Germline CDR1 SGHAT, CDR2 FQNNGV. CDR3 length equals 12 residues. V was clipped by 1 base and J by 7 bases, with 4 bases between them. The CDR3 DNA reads TGTGCCAGCAGCTTAGGTCGCGGGGAGCTGTTTTTT. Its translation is CASSLGRGELFF. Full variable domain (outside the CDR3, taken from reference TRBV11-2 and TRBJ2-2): EAGVAQSPRYKIIEKRQSVAFWCNPISGHATLYWYQQILGQGPKLLIQFQNNGVVDDSQLPKDRFSAERLKGVDSTLKIQPAKLEDSAVYLCASSLGRGELFFGEGSRLTVL.

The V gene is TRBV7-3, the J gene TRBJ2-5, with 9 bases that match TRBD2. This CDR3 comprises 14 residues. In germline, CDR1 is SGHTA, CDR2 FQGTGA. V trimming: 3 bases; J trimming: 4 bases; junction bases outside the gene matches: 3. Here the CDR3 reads CASSFSGRPETQYF. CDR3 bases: TGTGCCAGCAGCTTTAGCGGGAGACCAGAGACCCAGTACTTC.

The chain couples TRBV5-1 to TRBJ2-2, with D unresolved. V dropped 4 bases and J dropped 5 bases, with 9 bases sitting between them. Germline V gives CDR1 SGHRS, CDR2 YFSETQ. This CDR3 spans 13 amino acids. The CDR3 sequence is CASSPSETGELFF. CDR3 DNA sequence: TGCGCCAGCAGCCCATCCGAGACCGGGGAGCTGTTTTTT. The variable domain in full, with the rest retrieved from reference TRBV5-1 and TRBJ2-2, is KAGVTQTPRYLIKTRGQQVTLSCSPISGHRSVSWYQQTPGQGLQFLFEYFSETQRNKGNFPGRFSGRQFSNSRSEMNVSTLELGDSALYLCASSPSETGELFFGEGSRLTVL.

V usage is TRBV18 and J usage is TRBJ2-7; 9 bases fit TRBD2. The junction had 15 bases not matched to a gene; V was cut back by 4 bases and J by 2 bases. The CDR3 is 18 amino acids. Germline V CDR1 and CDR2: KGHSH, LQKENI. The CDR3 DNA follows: TGTGCCAGCTCACTCAATGGCGGGGGGGGCCCAAACCCCTACGAGCAGTACTTC. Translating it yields CASSLNGGGGPNPYEQYF.

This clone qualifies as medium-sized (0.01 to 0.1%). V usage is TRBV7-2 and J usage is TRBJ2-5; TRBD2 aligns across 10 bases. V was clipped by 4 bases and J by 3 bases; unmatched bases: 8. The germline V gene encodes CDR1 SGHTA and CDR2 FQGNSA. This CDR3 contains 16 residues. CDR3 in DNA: TGTGCCAGCAGCTGGGGATACCTAGCGGGAGAAGAGACCCAGTACTTC. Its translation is CASSWGYLAGEETQYF.

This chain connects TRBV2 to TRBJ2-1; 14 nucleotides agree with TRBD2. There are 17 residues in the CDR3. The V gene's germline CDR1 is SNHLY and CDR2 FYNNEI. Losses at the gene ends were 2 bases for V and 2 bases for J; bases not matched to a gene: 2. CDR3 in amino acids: CASSEKTSGRAYNEQFF. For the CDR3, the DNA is TGTGCCAGCAGTGAAAAGACTAGCGGGAGGGCCTACAATGAGCAGTTCTTC.

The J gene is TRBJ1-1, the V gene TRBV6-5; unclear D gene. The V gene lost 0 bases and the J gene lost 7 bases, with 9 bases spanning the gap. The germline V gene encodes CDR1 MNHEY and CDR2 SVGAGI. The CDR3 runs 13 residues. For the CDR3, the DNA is TGTGCCAGCAGTTACTCGCGGCCGTTTGAAGCTTTCTTT. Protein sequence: CASSYSRPFEAFF.